This passage covers 8 T cell receptor beta chains from one sample sequenced in a study of T-cell memory formation after mild COVID-19. TCRdb recomputed calls from the 5' RACE reads with MiXCR, one row per CDR3 protein. The table has about 290,000 distinct CDR3 sequences, more than 15% seen once. The sequencing input was PBMCs or a T cell subset sorted from them (not recorded which). These receptors were obtained from a man aged 18 to 35 who had mild COVID-19 (a few samples of this study predate the infection). Cell type and time point are not known.

The V gene is TRBV9, the J gene TRBJ2-5, with TRBD2 matching over 7 bases. The CDR3 spans 14 residues. Trimming cost V 2 bases and J 1 base; bases outside gene matches: 2. CDR1 is SGDLS and CDR2 is YYNGEE in the germline V gene. The CDR3 region has the DNA TGTGCCAGCAGCGTCGGGGGGACCCAAGAGACCCAGTACTTC. Translation: CASSVGGTQETQYF.

This clonotype was counted a few times. The chain has TRBV7-2 and TRBJ1-3; D gene ambiguous. Trimming removed 1 base from V and 0 bases from J, with 7 bases in between. Germline lookup yields CDR1 SGHTA and CDR2 FQGNSA. The CDR3 is made up of 15 amino acids. In DNA form, the CDR3 reads TGTGCCAGCAGCTTAGGCCCAAACTCTGGAAACACCATATATTTT. It translates to CASSLGPNSGNTIYF.

The chain employs TRBV9 and TRBJ1-1, with 8 bases identical to TRBD1. J lost 4 bases, V lost 0 bases, and 5 bases had no gene match. CDR1 is SGDLS and CDR2 is YYNGEE in the germline V gene. This CDR3 spans 15 amino acids. CDR3 coding DNA: TGTGCCAGCAGCGTAGCCCCAGGGGGCGGCACTGAAGCTTTCTTT. Its translation: CASSVAPGGGTEAFF.

This clonotype was seen a handful of times. V is TRBV28 and J is TRBJ1-4; 10 positions match TRBD1. The CDR3 has 14 residues. Germline-derived CDR1 and CDR2 are MDHEN and SYDVKM. Trimming at V came to 6 bases and at J to 8 bases, leaving 6 bases not matched to a gene. For the CDR3, the DNA is TGTGCCAGCAGCCCCGGGACAGGGGTGGAAAAACTGTTTTTT. This encodes CASSPGTGVEKLFF.

This clonotype turned up a few times. The chain uses TRBV24-1 and TRBJ1-1, with D unclear. This CDR3 has 13 residues. Trimming stripped 3 bases from V and 8 bases from J, with 12 bases between. The germline CDR1 and CDR2 sequences are KGHDR and SFDVKD. The CDR3 reads CATSDAHGNEAFF. The CDR3 DNA sequence: TGTGCCACCAGTGATGCCCACGGGAACGAAGCTTTCTTT.

Only a few counts were recorded for this clonotype. V gene TRBV7-9 combines with J gene TRBJ2-3; D gene ambiguous. Trimming took 5 bases from V and 4 from J, leaving 10 bases between them. The CDR3 is 13 amino acids. Per germline, CDR1 SEHNR and CDR2 FQNEAQ (reference sequence). DNA for the CDR3: TGTGCCAGCAGCCACAGTGGGCCAGATACGCAGTATTTT. It yields the protein CASSHSGPDTQYF.

The V gene is TRBV30, the J gene TRBJ2-3; 12 nucleotides line up with TRBD2. The V and J ends lost 3 bases and 5 bases, in that order; junction bases with no gene match: 6. The CDR3 runs to 15 residues. The germline gives CDR1 GTSNPN, CDR2 SVGIG (reference sequence). The CDR3 DNA reads TGTGCCTGGAGCAAACTAGCGGGGGGAAAAGATACGCAGTATTTT. This codes for CAWSKLAGGKDTQYF. Full variable domain (rest looked up from reference TRBV30 and TRBJ2-3): SQTIHQWPATLVQPVGSPLSLECTVEGTSNPNLYWYRQAAGRGLQLLFYSVGIGQISSEVPQNLSASRPQDRQFILSSKKLLLSDSGFYLCAWSKLAGGKDTQYFGPGTRLTVL.

The V and J genes are TRBV14 and TRBJ2-1; tentative D call: TRBD2 (5 bases). CDR1 and CDR2 (germline): SGHDN, FVKESK. Deletions cut 0 bases from V and 3 bases from J, with 15 bases between. CDR3 length: 17 amino acids. The CDR3 here is CASSQDYQASRYNEQFF. CDR3 nucleotides: TGTGCCAGCAGCCAAGATTATCAGGCTAGCCGCTACAATGAGCAGTTCTTC.